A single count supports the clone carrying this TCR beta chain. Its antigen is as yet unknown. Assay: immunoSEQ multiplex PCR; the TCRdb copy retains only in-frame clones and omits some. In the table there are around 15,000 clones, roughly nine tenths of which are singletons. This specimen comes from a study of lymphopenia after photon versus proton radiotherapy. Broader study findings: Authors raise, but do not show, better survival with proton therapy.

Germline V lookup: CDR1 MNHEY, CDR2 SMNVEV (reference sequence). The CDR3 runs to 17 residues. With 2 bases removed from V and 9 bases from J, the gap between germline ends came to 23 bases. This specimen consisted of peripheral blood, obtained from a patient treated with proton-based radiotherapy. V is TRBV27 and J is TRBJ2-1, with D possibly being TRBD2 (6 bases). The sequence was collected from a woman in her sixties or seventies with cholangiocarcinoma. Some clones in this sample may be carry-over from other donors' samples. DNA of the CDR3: TGTGCCAGCAGTTTAATTACGAGTCGGACTAAATCCGGTGAGCAGTTCTTC. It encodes CASSLITSRTKSGEQFF.